Listed here are 5 T cell receptor beta chains from one sample, sequenced in a study of T cell responses to AZD1222 COVID-19 vaccine. Sequencing used immunoSEQ multiplex PCR; TCRdb keeps in-frame clones, though not all of them. The sample carries around 100,000 clones, 70% to 90% recorded once. Sequenced here: peripheral blood, sampled 28 days after the second AZD1222 dose. The receptors shown here come from an adult who received the AZD1222 COVID-19 vaccine.

CDR3 sequence: CASSVVPDSSSGNTIYF. CDR3 DNA sequence: TGTGCCAGCAGCGTAGTTCCCGACTCTTCCTCTGGAAACACCATATATTTT. The chain links TRBV9 to TRBJ1-3; D gene uncertain. V was cut by 0 bases and J by 0 bases, with 13 bases left in between. In germline, CDR1 is SGDLS, CDR2 YYNGEE. The CDR3 runs 17 residues.

This rearrangement joins TRBV18 to TRBJ1-6; D unresolved. Germline V gives CDR1 KGHSH, CDR2 LQKENI. Trimming removed 3 bases at V and 5 bases at J, with 8 bases between. The CDR3 sequence is 14 residues long. CDR3 region: CASSPREDNSPLHF. For the CDR3, the DNA is TGTGCCAGCTCACCCAGAGAAGATAATTCACCCCTCCACTTT.

The chain recombines TRBV5-1 with TRBJ2-5; 11 positions match TRBD1. The germline CDR1 and CDR2 sequences are SGHRS and YFSETQ. The V segment lost 5 bases and the J segment 4 bases; nucleotides outside the gene matches: 7. The length of the CDR3 is 15 residues. The CDR3 DNA reads TGCGCCAGCAGTAAGGACAGGGGGCTAGTAGAGACCCAGTACTTC. Its protein is CASSKDRGLVETQYF.

The chain carries TRBV2 and TRBJ2-1; D perhaps matches TRBD2 (6 bases). Trimming took off 7 bases at V and 3 bases at J, with 16 bases between the two ends. In germline, CDR1 is SNHLY, CDR2 FYNNEI. The CDR3 extends over 15 amino acids. As DNA, the CDR3 is TGTGCCAGCACGGCGGGGCTAGCAGGCTACAATGAGCAGTTCTTC. Its translation is CASTAGLAGYNEQFF.

The chain joins TRBV6-5 to TRBJ1-1, with 7 bases that match TRBD1. CDR3 size: 14 residues. Unmatched junction bases numbered 9, after V lost 3 bases and J lost 8 bases. CDR1 is MNHEY and CDR2 is SVGAGI in the germline V gene. CDR3 region: CASSYRGQVREAFF. CDR3 DNA sequence: TGTGCCAGCAGTTATAGAGGACAGGTTCGAGAAGCTTTCTTT.